This TCR beta chain was identified during a study of shared clonotypes between healthy human individuals. Study-level results: Rarefaction showed sorted-subset sequencing was incomplete despite large depth.

J gave up 2 bases and V 6 bases, and 13 bases lay outside the gene matches. In germline, CDR1 is MNHEY, CDR2 SMNVEV (reference sequence). The CDR3 spans 17 residues. On this clone itself: The target antigen is unknown.

Each subset's genomic DNA was split evenly across several immunoSEQ plates. The assay was immunoSEQ multiplex PCR, and TCRdb's table has in-frame clones only and misses some. This table holds 2 million to 2.5 million clones, approximately 94% found once. Terminally differentiated effector memory CD45RA+ cells were left out of the naive CD8 fraction, which was CD45RO-negative and positively selected for CCR7. All donors were healthy HIV-negative adults lacking recent acute infections or vaccinations. This TCR derives from a man aged 18 to 29 in good health. Some clones in this sample may be carry-over from other donors' samples. Material for sequencing was naive CD8+ T cells from PBMCs. The V call is TRBV27, the J call TRBJ2-1, with 7 bases identical to TRBD2. CDR3: CASSLGPGTMTYNEQFF. The CDR3 bases are TGTGCCAGCAGCCTAGGGCCCGGGACTATGACCTACAATGAGCAGTTCTTC.